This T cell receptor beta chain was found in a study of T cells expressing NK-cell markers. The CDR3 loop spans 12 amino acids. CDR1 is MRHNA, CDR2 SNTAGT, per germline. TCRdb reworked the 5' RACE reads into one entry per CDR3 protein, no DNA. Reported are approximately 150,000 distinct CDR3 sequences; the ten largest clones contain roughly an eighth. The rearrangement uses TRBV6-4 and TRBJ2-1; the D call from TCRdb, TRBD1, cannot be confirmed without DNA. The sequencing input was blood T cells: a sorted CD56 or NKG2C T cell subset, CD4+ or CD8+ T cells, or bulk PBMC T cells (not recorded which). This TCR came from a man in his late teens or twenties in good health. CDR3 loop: CASKQGLGEQFF.